This T cell receptor beta chain was recovered during a study of blood T cell repertoires in COVID-19. Study as a whole: The cDNA or gDNA used as material had been derived from T cells, B-cell-depleted T cells, or PBMCs.

Per the germline V gene, CDR1 is LGHDT and CDR2 is YNNKEL (reference sequence). The CDR3 loop spans 15 amino acids. J gave up 4 bases and V 4 bases, and 9 bases lay outside the gene matches. The age range of participants was about 18 to 95 years, with residence in 20 to 25 US areas. Donors in Cohort 3 counted as recovered after two negative PCRs, clearance, or symptom resolution. Original handling: Nucleated cell counts were estimated from reference gene primer amplification. Repertoires were generated with immunoSEQ multiplex PCR, while TCRdb's copy carries only in-frame clones and drops some. Clone size and V and J calls were adopted from that table, with D and trimming inferred from the DNA. The sample lists roughly 260,000 clones, under 95% occurring once.

This clonotype originated in a woman between 18 and 29 years old who had recovered from COVID-19. The rearrangement joins TRBV3-1 (or the pseudogene TRBV3-2) to TRBJ1-1, with 7 nucleotides matching TRBD1. The sequenced sample consisted of PBMCs or T cells enriched from blood (not recorded which). This chain's CDR3 is CASSPISGQITEAFF. The CDR3, as DNA: TGTGCCAGCAGCCCAATTTCGGGACAGATCACTGAAGCTTTCTTT.